This T cell receptor (beta chain) was sequenced during a study of blood T cell repertoires in COVID-19. At the level of the study: Specimens from acute and convalescent COVID-19 originated in the United States, Italy and Spain. The analysed material was cDNA or gDNA that came from T cells, B-cell-depleted T cells, or PBMCs.

The germline CDR1 and CDR2 sequences are MNHEY and SMNVEV (reference sequence). With V trimmed by 6 bases and J by 5 bases, 4 bases remained unmatched. The CDR3 is made up of 14 amino acids. As handled by the study authors: For nucleated cells, counts were estimated from reference gene primer amplification. Clones were read by immunoSEQ multiplex PCR, and TCRdb kept only the in-frame ones, dropping some. V, J and clone size are taken as reported in that table, and D and trimming were inferred from the DNA itself. Of about 190,000 clones in the sample, roughly 90% are singletons; the top ten hold around 0.63%.

The chain employs TRBV27 and TRBJ2-5, with TRBD1 identical over 12 bases. This clonotype was sampled from a man in his forties or fifties with acute or convalescent COVID-19. Sequencing was carried out using peripheral blood. Written as DNA, the CDR3 is TGTGCCAGCAGGGGGACAGGGGGCATGGAGACCCAGTACTTC. It is translated as CASRGTGGMETQYF.